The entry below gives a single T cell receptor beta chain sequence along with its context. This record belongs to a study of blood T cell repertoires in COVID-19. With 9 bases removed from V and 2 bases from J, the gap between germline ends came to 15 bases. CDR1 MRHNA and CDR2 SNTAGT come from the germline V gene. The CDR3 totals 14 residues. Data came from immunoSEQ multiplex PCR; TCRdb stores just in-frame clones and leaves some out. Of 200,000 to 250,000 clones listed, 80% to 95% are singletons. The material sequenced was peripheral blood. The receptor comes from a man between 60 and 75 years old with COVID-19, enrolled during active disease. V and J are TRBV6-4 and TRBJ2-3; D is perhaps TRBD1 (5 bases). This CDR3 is CARPPDTDTDTQYF. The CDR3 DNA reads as TGTGCCAGACCTCCGGACACTGACACAGATACGCAGTATTTT.